This entry lists 10 T cell receptor beta chains sequenced from one sample in a study of blood T cell repertoires in COVID-19 (dated by TCRdb to the early 2020s). To prepare the library, the immunoSEQ multiplex PCR assay was applied. This immuneACCESS table, as held by TCRdb, lists in-frame sequences with V and J called but not all clones. Of the missing ones, under half trace to an unresolved V gene in checked studies; the others have no known cause. Here the sample has 260,000 or so clones; 84% occur a single time. Approximately 9% of the sample is taken by the ten largest. The specimen sequenced was peripheral blood. Receptor source: a human donor in a cohort sampled during active COVID-19.

The gene calls are TRBV24-1 and TRBJ2-3; no clear D. The CDR3 loop spans 14 amino acids. V was clipped by 5 bases and J by 1 base, with 9 bases between them. Germline V gene lookup returns CDR1 KGHDR and CDR2 SFDVKD. The DNA for the CDR3 is TGTGCCACCAGTGTTAAAGGAGGCACAGATACGCAGTATTTT. Protein product: CATSVKGGTDTQYF.

The V and J genes are TRBV10-2 and TRBJ1-6, with TRBD1 as a possible D gene (6 bases). Germline V gene lookup returns CDR1 WSHSY and CDR2 SAAADI. The CDR3 sequence is 14 residues long. The V and J ends lost 5 bases and 6 bases respectively, with 11 bases between them. This CDR3 reads CASSTGRGNSPLHF. The CDR3 nucleotides are TGCGCCAGCAGTACCGGCAGGGGTAATTCACCCCTCCACTTT.

This chain links TRBV5-1 with TRBJ2-7; 12 positions match TRBD2. Germline V gene sequence: CDR1 SGHRS, CDR2 YFSETQ. The length of the CDR3 is 15 residues. V was pared by 4 bases and J by 3 bases, with 5 bases of the junction left unmatched. Written as DNA, the CDR3 is TGCGCCAGCAGCCTAGCGGGGGGGCTAGGCTACGAGCAGTACTTC. Protein sequence: CASSLAGGLGYEQYF. Filled out from reference TRBV5-1 and TRBJ2-7, the complete variable domain reads KAGVTQTPRYLIKTRGQQVTLSCSPISGHRSVSWYQQTPGQGLQFLFEYFSETQRNKGNFPGRFSGRQFSNSRSEMNVSTLELGDSALYLCASSLAGGLGYEQYFGPGTRLTVT.

The V gene is TRBV4-1, the J gene TRBJ1-1, with D perhaps matching TRBD1 (6 bases). Per the germline V gene, CDR1 is MGHRA and CDR2 is YSYEKL. Between the trimmed V and J ends, which lost 0 bases and 3 bases, there was a span of 17 bases. The CDR3 is 17 residues long. CDR3 sequence: CASSQDQMFTGYTEAFF. For the CDR3, the DNA is TGCGCCAGCAGCCAAGATCAAATGTTTACAGGGTACACTGAAGCTTTCTTT.

In this sample, this clone turned up a few times. The V call is TRBV4-1, the J call TRBJ2-7; D perhaps matches TRBD2 (6 bases). From germline, CDR1 is MGHRA and CDR2 YSYEKL. The CDR3 length is 14 residues. V lost 0 bases and J lost 4, with 10 bases in between. The CDR3 region has the DNA TGCGCCAGCAGCCAAGAACCGGGAGCATACGAGCAGTACTTC. Amino acid sequence: CASSQEPGAYEQYF.

The CDR3 region has the DNA TGTGCCAGCAGCTCACCTAAACCGGGACAGGGGATCAATGAGCAGTTCTTC. Its protein is CASSSPKPGQGINEQFF. V usage is TRBV5-4 and J usage is TRBJ2-1, with 10 bases matching TRBD1. Losses at the gene ends were 3 bases for V and 6 bases for J; bases not matched to a gene: 12. The CDR3 sequence is 17 residues long. CDR1 and CDR2 from the germline V gene are SGHNT and YYREEE (reference sequence). The complete variable domain, with remaining parts taken from reference TRBV5-4 and TRBJ2-1, reads ETGVTQSPTHLIKTRGQQVTLRCSSQSGHNTVSWYQQALGQGPQFIFQYYREEENGRGNFPPRFSGLQFPNYSSELNVNALELDDSALYLCASSSPKPGQGINEQFFGPGTRLTVL.

The rearrangement joins TRBV9 to TRBJ2-1; 12 bases are shared with TRBD2. CDR1 is SGDLS, CDR2 YYNGEE, per germline. J was trimmed by 0 bases and V by 4 bases; bases with no gene match: 17. This CDR3 comprises 21 residues. CDR3 sequence: CASSSHIPGLAGSSSYNEQFF. Written as DNA, the CDR3 is TGTGCCAGCAGCTCACACATACCGGGACTAGCGGGCAGTAGCTCCTACAATGAGCAGTTCTTC. The full variable domain, in which reference TRBV9 and TRBJ2-1 provide the parts outside the CDR3, is DSGVTQTPKHLITATGQRVTLRCSPRSGDLSVYWYQQSLDQGLQFLIQYYNGEERAKGNILERFSAQQFPDLHSELNLSSLELGDSALYFCASSSHIPGLAGSSSYNEQFFGPGTRLTVL.

The chain has TRBV6-2 or TRBV6-3 and TRBJ1-5; no reliable D call. V shed 2 bases and J shed 5 bases, with 10 bases lying between them. Germline CDR1 is MNHEY and CDR2 is SVGEGT. The CDR3 has 14 amino acids. The CDR3, as DNA: TGTGCCAGCAGTTACCCCCAGTTGTATCAGCCCCAGCATTTT. This codes for CASSYPQLYQPQHF.

The V call is TRBV7-2, the J call TRBJ1-5, with 8 bases aligning to TRBD1. This CDR3 region has 14 residues. Germline loops: CDR1 SGHTA, CDR2 FQGNSA. V trimming: 5 bases; J trimming: 2 bases; junction bases outside the gene matches: 2. The CDR3 bases are TGTGCCAGCAGCCCAGGGGGCGGCAATCAGCCCCAGCATTTT. Its translation is CASSPGGGNQPQHF.

This chain joins TRBV4-1 and TRBJ1-2; 8 bases are shared with TRBD1. This CDR3 comprises 16 residues. After removal of 0 bases from V and 4 bases from J, the junction contained 7 bases not matched to a gene. Germline lookup yields CDR1 MGHRA and CDR2 YSYEKL. CDR3 sequence reads: CASSQEGTGPSYGYTF. The CDR3 nucleotides are TGCGCCAGCAGCCAAGAGGGGACAGGCCCCAGCTATGGCTACACCTTC.